This is a list of T cell receptor beta chains from one sample in a study of radiation and T cells in renal cell carcinoma. TCRdb keeps only in-frame clones here, not all; method: immunoSEQ multiplex PCR. Among about 130,000 clones listed, 70% to 90% were seen once. The sample here was blood, taken from a patient whose treatment included radiotherapy and nephrectomy. The receptors come from a woman between 65 and 79 years old with renal cell carcinoma. The CDR3 runs from the conserved cysteine through the conserved F or W. D genes are given only for firm matches. Part of the rows lack a size; the others show once, few, many or a class for expanded clones.

D gene: NA; V gene: TRBV7-9; clone size: NA; J gene: TRBJ1-4; CDR3 protein: CASSLAGRNEKLFF; CDR3 DNA: TGTGCCAGCAGCTTAGCGGGGAGGAATGAAAAACTGTTTTTT
D gene: NA; V gene: TRBV6-6; clone size: NA; J gene: TRBJ1-2; CDR3 protein: CASSYLAENYGYTF; CDR3 DNA: TGTGCCAGCAGTTACCTGGCAGAGAACTATGGCTACACCTTC
D gene: TRBD2; V gene: TRBV14; clone size: NA; J gene: TRBJ2-5; CDR3 protein: CASSHSGGQETQYF; CDR3 DNA: TGTGCCAGCAGCCATAGCGGGGGCCAAGAGACCCAGTACTTC
D gene: NA; V gene: TRBV4-3; clone size: NA; J gene: TRBJ2-3; CDR3 protein: CASSQGLEPDTQYF; CDR3 DNA: TGCGCCAGCAGCCAAGGACTAGAACCAGATACGCAGTATTTT
D gene: NA; V gene: TRBV6-6; clone size: NA; J gene: TRBJ2-3; CDR3 protein: CASSYGGGDTDTQYF; CDR3 DNA: TGTGCCAGCAGTTACGGAGGGGGAGACACAGATACGCAGTATTTT
D gene: TRBD2; V gene: TRBV29-1; clone size: NA; J gene: TRBJ2-3; CDR3 protein: CSVVLAGRTDTQYF; CDR3 DNA: TGCAGCGTTGTACTAGCGGGGCGCACAGATACGCAGTATTTT
D gene: NA; V gene: TRBV21-1; clone size: NA; J gene: TRBJ2-1; CDR3 protein: CASSKVRGIEQFF; CDR3 DNA: TGTGCCAGCAGCAAAGTACGGGGGATTGAGCAGTTCTTC
D gene: NA; V gene: TRBV6-6; clone size: NA; J gene: TRBJ2-1; CDR3 protein: CASSLTLYEQFF; CDR3 DNA: TGTGCCAGCAGCCTAACACTCTATGAGCAGTTCTTC
D gene: TRBD2; V gene: TRBV7-2; clone size: NA; J gene: TRBJ2-7; CDR3 protein: CASSLLVAGEQYF; CDR3 DNA: TGTGCCAGCAGCCTCCTGGTAGCGGGGGAGCAGTACTTC
D gene: NA; V gene: TRBV7-9; clone size: NA; J gene: TRBJ2-1; CDR3 protein: CASSLGEYNEQFF; CDR3 DNA: TGTGCCAGCAGCTTAGGGGAATACAATGAGCAGTTCTTC
D gene: NA; V gene: TRBV28; clone size: NA; J gene: TRBJ2-6; CDR3 protein: CASSLPGDGANVLTF; CDR3 DNA: TGTGCCAGCAGTTTGCCCGGGGACGGGGCCAACGTCCTGACTTTC
D gene: NA; V gene: TRBV4-2; clone size: few; J gene: TRBJ1-2; CDR3 protein: CASSRGYEGYTF; CDR3 DNA: TGTGCCAGCAGCCGAGGGTATGAGGGCTACACCTTC
D gene: TRBD1; V gene: TRBV5-5; clone size: NA; J gene: TRBJ1-4; CDR3 protein: CASSRGTGEEKLFF; CDR3 DNA: TGTGCCAGTTCCCGCGGGACAGGGGAGGAAAAACTGTTTTTT
D gene: NA; V gene: TRBV7-6; clone size: NA; J gene: TRBJ2-1; CDR3 protein: CASSLAEGYNEQFF; CDR3 DNA: TGTGCCAGCAGCTTAGCAGAGGGATACAATGAGCAGTTCTTC
D gene: NA; V gene: TRBV23-1; clone size: NA; J gene: TRBJ2-4; CDR3 protein: CASSKRRRGRLEYF; CDR3 DNA: TGCGCCAGCAGTAAACGAAGGAGGGGGCGCCTGGAGTACTTC
D gene: NA; V gene: TRBV27; clone size: NA; J gene: TRBJ1-2; CDR3 protein: CASSFRGATNYGYTF; CDR3 DNA: TGTGCCAGCAGTTTTAGAGGTGCGACTAACTATGGCTACACCTTC
D gene: NA; V gene: TRBV7-9; clone size: NA; J gene: TRBJ2-3; CDR3 protein: CASSWADTQYF; CDR3 DNA: TGTGCCAGCAGCTGGGCAGATACGCAGTATTTT
D gene: TRBD1; V gene: TRBV14; clone size: NA; J gene: TRBJ2-2; CDR3 protein: CASSQARDRDRAGELFF; CDR3 DNA: TGTGCCAGCAGCCAAGCACGGGACAGGGATAGAGCCGGGGAGCTGTTTTTT
D gene: NA; V gene: TRBV2; clone size: NA; J gene: TRBJ2-5; CDR3 protein: CASSANYF; CDR3 DNA: TGTGCCAGCAGTGCTAATTACTTC
D gene: NA; V gene: TRBV2; clone size: NA; J gene: TRBJ1-6; CDR3 protein: CASARDGYNSPLHF; CDR3 DNA: TGTGCCAGCGCCCGGGACGGTTATAATTCACCCCTCCACTTT
D gene: TRBD2; V gene: TRBV5-1; clone size: NA; J gene: TRBJ2-1; CDR3 protein: CASSSLAGEVFF; CDR3 DNA: TGCGCCAGCAGCTCCCTGGCGGGGGAGGTGTTCTTC
D gene: NA; V gene: TRBV5-6; clone size: NA; J gene: TRBJ2-7; CDR3 protein: CASSLGRIPSEQYF; CDR3 DNA: TGTGCCAGCAGCTTGGGTCGCATTCCGAGCGAGCAGTACTTC
D gene: NA; V gene: TRBV7-2; clone size: once; J gene: TRBJ1-3; CDR3 protein: CASSLYPGQISGNTIYF; CDR3 DNA: TGTGCCAGCAGCTTATATCCGGGACAAATCTCTGGAAACACCATATATTTT
D gene: NA; V gene: TRBV13; clone size: NA; J gene: TRBJ1-2; CDR3 protein: CASSLGSGGGGYTF; CDR3 DNA: TGTGCCAGCAGCTTAGGATCGGGGGGCGGCGGCTACACCTTC
D gene: NA; V gene: TRBV13; clone size: few; J gene: TRBJ1-1; CDR3 protein: CASSPKVRVGNTEAFF; CDR3 DNA: TGTGCCAGCAGCCCAAAAGTGAGGGTTGGGAACACTGAAGCTTTCTTT
D gene: NA; V gene: TRBV2; clone size: once; J gene: TRBJ1-3; CDR3 protein: CASSDTIGGKLEGPGNTIYF; CDR3 DNA: TGTGCCAGCAGTGATACAATTGGCGGGAAGTTAGAGGGTCCCGGAAACACCATATATTTT
D gene: NA; V gene: TRBV19; clone size: NA; J gene: TRBJ1-1; CDR3 protein: CASKIRQANTEAFF; CDR3 DNA: TGTGCCAGTAAAATACGACAGGCGAACACTGAAGCTTTCTTT